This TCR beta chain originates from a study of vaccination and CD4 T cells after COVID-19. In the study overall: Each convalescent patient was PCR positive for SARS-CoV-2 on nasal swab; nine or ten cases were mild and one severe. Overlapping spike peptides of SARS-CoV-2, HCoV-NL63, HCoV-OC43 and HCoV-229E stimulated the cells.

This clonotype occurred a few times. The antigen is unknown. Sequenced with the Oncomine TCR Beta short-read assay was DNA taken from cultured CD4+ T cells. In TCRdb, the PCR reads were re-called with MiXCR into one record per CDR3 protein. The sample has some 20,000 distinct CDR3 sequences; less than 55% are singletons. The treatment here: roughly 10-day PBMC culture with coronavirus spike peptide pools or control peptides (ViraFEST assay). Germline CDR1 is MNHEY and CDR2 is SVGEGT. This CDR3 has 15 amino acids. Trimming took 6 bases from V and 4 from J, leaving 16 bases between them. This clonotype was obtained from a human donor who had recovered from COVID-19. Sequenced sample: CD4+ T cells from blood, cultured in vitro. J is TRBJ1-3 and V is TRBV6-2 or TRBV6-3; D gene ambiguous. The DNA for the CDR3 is TGTGCCAGCAGGGACGGATCCCTCCTGGGAAACACCATATATTTT. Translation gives CASRDGSLLGNTIYF.